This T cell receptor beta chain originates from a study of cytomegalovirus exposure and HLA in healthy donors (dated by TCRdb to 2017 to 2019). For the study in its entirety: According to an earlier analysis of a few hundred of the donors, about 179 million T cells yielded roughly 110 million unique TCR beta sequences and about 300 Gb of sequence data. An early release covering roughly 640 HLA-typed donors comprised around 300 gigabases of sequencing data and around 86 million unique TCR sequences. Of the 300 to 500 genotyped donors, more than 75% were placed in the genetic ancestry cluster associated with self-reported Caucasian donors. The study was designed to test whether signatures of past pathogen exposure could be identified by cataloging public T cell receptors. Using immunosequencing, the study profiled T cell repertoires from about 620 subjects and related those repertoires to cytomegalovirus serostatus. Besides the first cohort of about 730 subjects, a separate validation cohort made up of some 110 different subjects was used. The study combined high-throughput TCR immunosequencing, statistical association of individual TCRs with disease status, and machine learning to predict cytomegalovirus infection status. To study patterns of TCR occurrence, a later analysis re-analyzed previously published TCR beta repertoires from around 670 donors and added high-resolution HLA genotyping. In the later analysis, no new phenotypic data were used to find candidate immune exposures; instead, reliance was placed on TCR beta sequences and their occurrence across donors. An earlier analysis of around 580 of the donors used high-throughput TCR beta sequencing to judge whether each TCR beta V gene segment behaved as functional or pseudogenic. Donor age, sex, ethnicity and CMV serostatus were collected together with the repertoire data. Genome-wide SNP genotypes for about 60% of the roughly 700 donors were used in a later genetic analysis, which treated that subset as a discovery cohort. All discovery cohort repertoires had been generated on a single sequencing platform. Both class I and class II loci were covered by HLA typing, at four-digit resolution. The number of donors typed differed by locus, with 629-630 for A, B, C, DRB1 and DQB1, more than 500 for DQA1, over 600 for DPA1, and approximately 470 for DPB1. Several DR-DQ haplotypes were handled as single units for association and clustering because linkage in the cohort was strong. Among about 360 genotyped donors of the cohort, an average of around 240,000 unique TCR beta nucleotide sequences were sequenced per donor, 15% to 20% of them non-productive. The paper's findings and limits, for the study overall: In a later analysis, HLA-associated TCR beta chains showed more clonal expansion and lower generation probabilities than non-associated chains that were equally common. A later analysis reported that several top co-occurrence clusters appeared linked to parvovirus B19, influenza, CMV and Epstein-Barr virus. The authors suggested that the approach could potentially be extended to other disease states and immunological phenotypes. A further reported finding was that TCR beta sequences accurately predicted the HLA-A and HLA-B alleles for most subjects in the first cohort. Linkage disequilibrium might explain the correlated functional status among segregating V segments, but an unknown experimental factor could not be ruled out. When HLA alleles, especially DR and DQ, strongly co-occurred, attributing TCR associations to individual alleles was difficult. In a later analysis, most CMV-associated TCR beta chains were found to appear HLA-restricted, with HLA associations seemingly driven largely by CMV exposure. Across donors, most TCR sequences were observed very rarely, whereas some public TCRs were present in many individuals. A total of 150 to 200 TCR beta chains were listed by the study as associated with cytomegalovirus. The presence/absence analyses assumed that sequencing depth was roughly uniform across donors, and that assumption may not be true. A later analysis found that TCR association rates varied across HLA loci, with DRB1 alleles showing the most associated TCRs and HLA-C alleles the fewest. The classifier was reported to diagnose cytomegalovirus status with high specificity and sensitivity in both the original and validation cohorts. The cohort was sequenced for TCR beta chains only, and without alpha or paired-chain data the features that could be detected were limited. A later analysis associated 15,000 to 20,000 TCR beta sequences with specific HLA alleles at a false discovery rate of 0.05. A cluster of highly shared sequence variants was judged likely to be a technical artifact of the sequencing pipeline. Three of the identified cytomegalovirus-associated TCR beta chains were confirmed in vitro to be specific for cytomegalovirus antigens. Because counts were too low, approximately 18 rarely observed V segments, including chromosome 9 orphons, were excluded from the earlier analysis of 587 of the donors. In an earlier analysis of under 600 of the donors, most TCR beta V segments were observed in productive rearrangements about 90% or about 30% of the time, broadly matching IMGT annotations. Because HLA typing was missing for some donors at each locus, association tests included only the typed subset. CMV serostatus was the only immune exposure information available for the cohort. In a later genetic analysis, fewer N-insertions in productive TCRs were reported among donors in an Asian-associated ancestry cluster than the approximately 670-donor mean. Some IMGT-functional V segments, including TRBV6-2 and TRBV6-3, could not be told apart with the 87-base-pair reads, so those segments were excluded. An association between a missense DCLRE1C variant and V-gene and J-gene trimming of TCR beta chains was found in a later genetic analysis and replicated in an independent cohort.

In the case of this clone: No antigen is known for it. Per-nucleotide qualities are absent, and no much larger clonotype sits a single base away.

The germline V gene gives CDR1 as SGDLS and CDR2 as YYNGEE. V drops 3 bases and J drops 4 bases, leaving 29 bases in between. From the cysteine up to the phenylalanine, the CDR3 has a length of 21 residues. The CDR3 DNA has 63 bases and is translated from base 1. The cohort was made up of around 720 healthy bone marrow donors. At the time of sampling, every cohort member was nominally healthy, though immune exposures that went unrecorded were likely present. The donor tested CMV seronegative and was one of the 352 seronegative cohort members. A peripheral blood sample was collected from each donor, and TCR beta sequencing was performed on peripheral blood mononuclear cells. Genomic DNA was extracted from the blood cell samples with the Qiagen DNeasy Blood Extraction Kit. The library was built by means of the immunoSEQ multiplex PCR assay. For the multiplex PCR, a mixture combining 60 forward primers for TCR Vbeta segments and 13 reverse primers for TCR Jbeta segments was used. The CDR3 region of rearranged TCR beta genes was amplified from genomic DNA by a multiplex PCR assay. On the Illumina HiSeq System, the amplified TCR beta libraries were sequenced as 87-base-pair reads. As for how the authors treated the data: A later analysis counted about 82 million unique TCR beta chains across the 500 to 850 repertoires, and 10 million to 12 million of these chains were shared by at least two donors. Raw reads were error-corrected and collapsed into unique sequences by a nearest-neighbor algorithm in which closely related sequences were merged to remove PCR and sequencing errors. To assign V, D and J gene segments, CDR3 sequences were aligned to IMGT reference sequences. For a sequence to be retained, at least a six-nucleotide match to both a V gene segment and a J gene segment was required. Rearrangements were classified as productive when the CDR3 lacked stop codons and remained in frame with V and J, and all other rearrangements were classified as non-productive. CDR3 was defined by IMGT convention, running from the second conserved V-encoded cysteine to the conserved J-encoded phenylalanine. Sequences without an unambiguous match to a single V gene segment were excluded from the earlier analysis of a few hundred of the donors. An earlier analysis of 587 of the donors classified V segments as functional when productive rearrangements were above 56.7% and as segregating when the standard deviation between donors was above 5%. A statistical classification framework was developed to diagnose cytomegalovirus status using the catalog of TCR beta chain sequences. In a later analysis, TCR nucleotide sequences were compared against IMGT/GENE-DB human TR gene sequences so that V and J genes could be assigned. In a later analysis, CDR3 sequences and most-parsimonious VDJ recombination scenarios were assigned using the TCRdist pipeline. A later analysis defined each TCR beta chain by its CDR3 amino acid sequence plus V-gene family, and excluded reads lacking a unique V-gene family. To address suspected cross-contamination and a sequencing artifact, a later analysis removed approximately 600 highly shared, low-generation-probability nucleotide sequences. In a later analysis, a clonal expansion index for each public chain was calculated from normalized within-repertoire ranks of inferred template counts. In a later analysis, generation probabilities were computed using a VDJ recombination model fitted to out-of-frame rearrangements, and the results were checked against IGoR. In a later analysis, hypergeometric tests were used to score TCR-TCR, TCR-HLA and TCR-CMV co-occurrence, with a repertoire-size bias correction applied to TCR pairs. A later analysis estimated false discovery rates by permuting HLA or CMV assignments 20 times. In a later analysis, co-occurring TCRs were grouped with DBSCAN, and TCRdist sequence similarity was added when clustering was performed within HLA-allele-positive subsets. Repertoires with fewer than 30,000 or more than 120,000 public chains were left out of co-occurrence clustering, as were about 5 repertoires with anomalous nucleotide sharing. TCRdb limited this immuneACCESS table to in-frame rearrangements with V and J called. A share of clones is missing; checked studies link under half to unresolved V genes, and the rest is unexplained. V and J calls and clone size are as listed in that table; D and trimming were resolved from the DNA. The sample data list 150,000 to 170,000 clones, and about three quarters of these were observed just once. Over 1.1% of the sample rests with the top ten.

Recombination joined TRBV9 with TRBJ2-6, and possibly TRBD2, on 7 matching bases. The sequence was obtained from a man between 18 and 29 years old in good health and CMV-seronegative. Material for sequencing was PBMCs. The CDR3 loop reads CASSDSTTSEGGRSGANVLTF. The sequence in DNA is TGTGCCAGCAGCGACTCCACTACTTCGGAGGGGGGGCGGTCAGGGGCCAACGTCCTGACTTTC.